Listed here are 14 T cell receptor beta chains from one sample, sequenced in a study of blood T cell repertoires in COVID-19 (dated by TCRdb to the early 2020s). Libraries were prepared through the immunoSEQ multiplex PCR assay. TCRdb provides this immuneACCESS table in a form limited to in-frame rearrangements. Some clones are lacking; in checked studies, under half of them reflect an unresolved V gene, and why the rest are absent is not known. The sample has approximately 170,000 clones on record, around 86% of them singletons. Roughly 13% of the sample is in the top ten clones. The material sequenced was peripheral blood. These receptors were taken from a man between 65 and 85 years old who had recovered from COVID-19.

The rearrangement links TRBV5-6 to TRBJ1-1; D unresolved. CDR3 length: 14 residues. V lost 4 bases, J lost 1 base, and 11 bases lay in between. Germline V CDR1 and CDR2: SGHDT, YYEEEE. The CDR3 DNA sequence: TGTGCCAGCAGCCGACCTCCAGGGAACACTGAAGCTTTCTTT. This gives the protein CASSRPPGNTEAFF.

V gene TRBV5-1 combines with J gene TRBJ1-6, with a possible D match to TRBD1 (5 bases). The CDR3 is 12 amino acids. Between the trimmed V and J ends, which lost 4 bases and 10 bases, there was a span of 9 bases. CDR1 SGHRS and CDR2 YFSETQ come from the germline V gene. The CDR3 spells CASSGGGSPLHF. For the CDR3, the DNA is TGCGCCAGCAGCGGTGGGGGGTCACCCCTCCACTTT.

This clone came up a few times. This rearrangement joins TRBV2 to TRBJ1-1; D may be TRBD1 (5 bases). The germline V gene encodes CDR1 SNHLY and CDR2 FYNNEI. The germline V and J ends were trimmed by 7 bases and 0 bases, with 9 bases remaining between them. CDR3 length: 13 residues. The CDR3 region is CASNAGLNTEAFF. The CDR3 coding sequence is TGTGCCAGCAATGCAGGGCTGAACACTGAAGCTTTCTTT.

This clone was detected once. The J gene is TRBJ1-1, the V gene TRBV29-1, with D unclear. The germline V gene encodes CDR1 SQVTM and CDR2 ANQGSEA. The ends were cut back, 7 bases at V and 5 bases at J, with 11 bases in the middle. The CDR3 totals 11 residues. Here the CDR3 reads CSAAERTEAFF. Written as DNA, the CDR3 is TGCAGCGCTGCAGAACGGACTGAAGCTTTCTTT.

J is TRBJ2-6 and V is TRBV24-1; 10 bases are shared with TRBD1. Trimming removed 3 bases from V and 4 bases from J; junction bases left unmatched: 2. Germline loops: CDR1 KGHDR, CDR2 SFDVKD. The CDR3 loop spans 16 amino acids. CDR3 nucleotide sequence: TGTGCCACCAGTGATGGGACAGGGGCCGGGGCCAACGTCCTGACTTTC. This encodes CATSDGTGAGANVLTF.

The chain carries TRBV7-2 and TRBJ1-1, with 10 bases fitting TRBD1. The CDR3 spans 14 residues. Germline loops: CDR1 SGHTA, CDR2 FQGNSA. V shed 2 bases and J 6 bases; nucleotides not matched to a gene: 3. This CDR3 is CASSLNGQGAEAFF. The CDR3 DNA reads TGTGCCAGCAGCTTAAACGGACAGGGGGCTGAAGCTTTCTTT.

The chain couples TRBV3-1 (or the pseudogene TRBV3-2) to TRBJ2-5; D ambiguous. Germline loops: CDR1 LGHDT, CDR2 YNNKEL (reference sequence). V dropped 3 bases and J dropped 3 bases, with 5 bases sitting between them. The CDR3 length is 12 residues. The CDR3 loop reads CASSQLEETQYF. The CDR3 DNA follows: TGTGCCAGCAGCCAGTTAGAAGAGACCCAGTACTTC.

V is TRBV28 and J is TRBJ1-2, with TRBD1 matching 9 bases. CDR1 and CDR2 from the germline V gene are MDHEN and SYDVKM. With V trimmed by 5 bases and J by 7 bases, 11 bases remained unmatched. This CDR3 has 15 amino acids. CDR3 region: CASSPPGQGLRGYTF. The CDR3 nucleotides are TGTGCCAGCAGTCCTCCGGGACAGGGACTGCGTGGCTACACCTTC.

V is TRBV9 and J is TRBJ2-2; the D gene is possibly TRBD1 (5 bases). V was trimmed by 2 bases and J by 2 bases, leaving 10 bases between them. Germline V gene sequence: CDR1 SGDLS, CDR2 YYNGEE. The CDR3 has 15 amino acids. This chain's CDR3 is CASSVQGSNTGELFF. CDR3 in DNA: TGTGCCAGCAGCGTTCAGGGCAGCAACACCGGGGAGCTGTTTTTT.

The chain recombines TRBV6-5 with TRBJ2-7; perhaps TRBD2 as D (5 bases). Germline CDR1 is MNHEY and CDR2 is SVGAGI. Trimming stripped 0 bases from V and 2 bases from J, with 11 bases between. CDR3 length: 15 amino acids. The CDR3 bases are TGTGCCAGCAGTTACTCGTTGGCTAGCCCCTACGAGCAGTACTTC. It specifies CASSYSLASPYEQYF.

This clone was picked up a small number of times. The CDR3 is CASSPTKGGLNTEAFF. As DNA, the CDR3 is TGTGCCAGCTCACCTACTAAAGGGGGTCTAAACACTGAAGCTTTCTTT. This rearrangement joins TRBV18 to TRBJ1-1, with a weak D call TRBD1 (6 bases). This CDR3 region has 16 residues. From germline, CDR1 is KGHSH and CDR2 LQKENI. Trimming left V 3 bases short and J 2 bases short, with 16 bases between.

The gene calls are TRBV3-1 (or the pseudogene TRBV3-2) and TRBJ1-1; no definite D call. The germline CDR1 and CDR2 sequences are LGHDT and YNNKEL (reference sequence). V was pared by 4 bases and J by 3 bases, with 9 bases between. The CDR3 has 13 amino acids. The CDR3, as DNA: TGTGCCAGCAGCCCAGACCTCGACACTGAAGCTTTCTTT. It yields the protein CASSPDLDTEAFF.

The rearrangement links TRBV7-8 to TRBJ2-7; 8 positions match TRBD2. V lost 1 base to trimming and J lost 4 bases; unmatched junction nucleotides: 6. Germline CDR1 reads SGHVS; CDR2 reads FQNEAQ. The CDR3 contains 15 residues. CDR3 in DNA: TGTGCCAGCAGCTTAGGACTAGCGACCAAGTACGAGCAGTACTTC. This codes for CASSLGLATKYEQYF.

CDR3 sequence reads: CASSPPLGTGGVLYGYTF. DNA for the CDR3: TGCGCCAGCAGTCCCCCCCTCGGGACAGGGGGCGTTTTATATGGCTACACCTTC. The chain uses TRBV4-1 and TRBJ1-2; 12 nucleotides agree with TRBD1. V shed 6 bases and J 5 bases; nucleotides not matched to a gene: 16. This CDR3 spans 18 amino acids. CDR1 is MGHRA and CDR2 is YSYEKL in the germline V gene.